A selection of T cell receptor beta chains follows, all from one sample in a study of T cell responses to AZD1222 COVID-19 vaccine. This table comes from immunoSEQ multiplex PCR, and its TCRdb copy is limited to in-frame clones, with some not included. This table holds about 120,000 clones, 80% to 90% found once. The sequencing here drew on peripheral blood, taken on day 0 of MenACWY control vaccination. These receptors came from an adult in good health. CDR3s leave out the opening cysteine and the closing phenylalanine or tryptophan.

J | V | CDR3
TRBJ1-2 | TRBV15 | ATSRGGTGITGYT
TRBJ1-2 | TRBV28 | ASSRPGINYGYT
TRBJ1-2 | TRBV29-1 | SVDAGDGYT
TRBJ1-6 | TRBV28 | ATVRGASNSPLH
TRBJ1-1 | TRBV3-1/TRBV3-2 | ASSQIENTEAF
TRBJ2-3 | TRBV27 | ASSLEPTDTQY
TRBJ1-2 | TRBV7-9 | ASSLNRVHYGYT
TRBJ2-7 | TRBV19 | ASSTGGRNEQY
TRBJ1-5 | TRBV2 | ASSPTGTGGIRH
TRBJ1-2 | TRBV4-2 | ASSPLGGDTYGYT